One sample yielded the 11 T cell receptor beta chains listed below, sequenced in a study of T-cell reconstitution after alpha-beta-depleted transplantation in children. As it was prepared, the TCRbeta library received unique molecular identifiers. Via MiXCR, TCRdb re-called the PCR reads, giving one row per CDR3 protein. The profile shows just over 950,000 distinct CDR3 sequences, about 26% of them singletons. Sequenced material: PBMCs, mostly from graft donor cells, taken 360 days after TCRalphabeta/CD19-depleted stem cell transplant. The receptors were sampled from a boy under three years old who had a stem cell transplant for SCID, so the T cells may come from the graft donor.

This clonotype occurred a few times. This rearrangement joins TRBV6-5 to TRBJ2-5, with TRBD2 matching over 9 bases. The CDR3 consists of 15 residues. Per the germline V gene, CDR1 is MNHEY and CDR2 is SVGAGI. Trimming at V came to 2 bases and at J to 5 bases, leaving 6 bases not matched to a gene. CDR3 DNA: TGTGCCAGCAGTTACGTACTAGCGGGTAGGGAGACCCAGTACTTC. This translates into CASSYVLAGRETQYF.

The rearrangement joins TRBV3-1 to TRBJ2-1, with 8 bases fitting TRBD2. CDR3 length equals 16 residues. From germline, CDR1 is LGHDT and CDR2 YNNKEL (reference sequence). J lost 2 bases, V lost 1 base, and 4 bases had no gene match. In DNA form, the CDR3 reads TGTGCCAGCAGCCAAGTGAGCGGGGGCCCCTACAATGAGCAGTTCTTC. Protein: CASSQVSGGPYNEQFF.

Only a few counts were recorded for this clonotype. The chain is built from TRBV12-3 or TRBV12-4 and TRBJ2-5; 9 bases align to TRBD2. The CDR3 spans 15 residues. The J segment lost 5 bases and the V segment lost 8 bases, leaving 12 bases of the junction unmatched. The CDR3 DNA is TGTGCCAGCGTACTCCAGGCTAGCGGGGAGGAGACCCAGTACTTC. Translating gives CASVLQASGEETQYF.

This clonotype was picked up many times. The chain uses TRBV29-1 and TRBJ1-5; unclear D gene. Germline lookup yields CDR1 SQVTM and CDR2 ANQGSEA. The germline V and J ends were trimmed by 1 base and 2 bases, with 12 bases remaining between them. The CDR3 extends over 15 amino acids. DNA for the CDR3: TGCAGCGTTGAAGGAGAAGGAGGCGGCAATCAGCCCCAGCATTTT. It translates to CSVEGEGGGNQPQHF.

This clonotype was recorded a few times. For the CDR3, the DNA is TGTGCCATCTCAGCGGACCAAGAGACCCAGTACTTC. Translated, it gives CAISADQETQYF. The chain recombines TRBV10-3 with TRBJ2-5; D may be TRBD2 (5 bases). Trimming left V 8 bases short and J 0 bases short, with 7 bases between. Per the germline V gene, CDR1 is ENHRY and CDR2 is SYGVKD. CDR3 length: 12 amino acids.

The chain employs TRBV9 and TRBJ2-3; 9 bases match TRBD1. Germline CDR1 is SGDLS and CDR2 is YYNGEE. V lost 0 bases to trimming and J lost 1 base; unmatched junction nucleotides: 9. CDR3 length equals 18 residues. The CDR3 here is CASSVAFRDRVRTDTQYF. CDR3 coding DNA: TGTGCCAGCAGCGTAGCTTTCCGGGACAGGGTTCGCACAGATACGCAGTATTTT.

V gene TRBV4-3 combines with J gene TRBJ2-7; D is unclear. V was clipped by 2 bases and J by 5 bases, with 19 bases between them. Per the germline V gene, CDR1 is LGHNA and CDR2 is YSLEER. The length of the CDR3 is 16 residues. The CDR3 reads CASSQRSGLQVNEQYF. The CDR3 region has the DNA TGCGCCAGCAGCCAAAGGTCCGGCCTCCAGGTTAACGAGCAGTACTTC.

This clonotype was found a few times. The rearrangement joins TRBV6-2 or TRBV6-3 to TRBJ2-7; possible D gene TRBD2, 5 bases. This CDR3 is built from 12 residues. Germline V gene data show CDR1 as MNHEY and CDR2 as SVGEGT. V was clipped by 7 bases and J by 5 bases, with 12 bases between them. The CDR3 nucleotides read TGTGCCAGCACCCGGCGAGGGCACGAGCAGTACTTC. It codes for CASTRRGHEQYF.

The rearrangement joins TRBV12-3 or TRBV12-4 to TRBJ1-3, with D unresolved. The CDR3 extends over 13 amino acids. V shed 1 base and J shed 9 bases, with 10 bases lying between them. Here the CDR3 DNA reads TGTGCCAGCAGTTTAGTCACGGCCGGCACCATATATTTT. Its protein is CASSLVTAGTIYF.

This clonotype appeared a few times. This chain uses TRBV7-9 with TRBJ2-3, with TRBD2 identical over 8 bases. Germline CDR1 and CDR2: SEHNR and FQNEAQ (reference sequence). Trimming removed 5 bases from V and 4 bases from J; junction bases left unmatched: 11. The CDR3 consists of 16 residues. The CDR3 DNA is TGTGCCAGCAGCCCGTCCCCCCGGGGGGGCCCAGATACGCAGTATTTT. Its protein product is CASSPSPRGGPDTQYF.

This rearrangement joins TRBV5-2 to TRBJ2-7; TRBD1, the table's D call, lacks a check against the DNA. TRBV5-2 is shown as a pseudogene. This CDR3 is built from 14 residues. The CDR3 spells CAMGPGTGSYEQYF. The CDR3 bases are TGTGCCATGGGCCCCGGGACAGGCTCCTACGAGCAGTACTTC.